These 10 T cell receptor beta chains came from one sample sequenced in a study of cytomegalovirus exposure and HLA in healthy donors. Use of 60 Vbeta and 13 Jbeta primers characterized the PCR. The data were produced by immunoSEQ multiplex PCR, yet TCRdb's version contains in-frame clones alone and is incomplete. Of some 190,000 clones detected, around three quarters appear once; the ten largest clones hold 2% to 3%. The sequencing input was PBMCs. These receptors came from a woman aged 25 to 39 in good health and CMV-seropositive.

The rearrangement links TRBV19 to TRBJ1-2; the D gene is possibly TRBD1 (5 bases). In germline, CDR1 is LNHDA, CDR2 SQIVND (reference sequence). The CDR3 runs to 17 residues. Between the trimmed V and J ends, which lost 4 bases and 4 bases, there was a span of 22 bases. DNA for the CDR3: TGTGCCAGTAGTACCAAACTTATCAAGACAGAAATCTATGGCTACACCTTC. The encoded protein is CASSTKLIKTEIYGYTF.

In nucleotides, the CDR3 is TGTGCCAGCAGCGTGGCCGGGACAGCTAACACCGGGGAGCTGTTTTTT. Translation gives CASSVAGTANTGELFF. This chain uses TRBV9 with TRBJ2-2, with 7 bases identical to TRBD1. V shed 2 bases and J 2 bases; nucleotides not matched to a gene: 6. The CDR3 totals 16 residues. Germline assignment: CDR1 SGDLS and CDR2 YYNGEE.

The DNA for the CDR3 is TGTGCCAGCAGCCATGGACTAGCGGGGGGGCTAGAGGATACGCAGTATTTT. Amino acid sequence: CASSHGLAGGLEDTQYF. This sequence joins TRBV4-2 and TRBJ2-3, with 15 nucleotides matching TRBD2. The length of the CDR3 is 17 residues. The junction had 7 bases not matched to a gene; V was cut back by 3 bases and J by 6 bases. CDR1 is LGHNA and CDR2 is YNFKEQ in the germline V gene.

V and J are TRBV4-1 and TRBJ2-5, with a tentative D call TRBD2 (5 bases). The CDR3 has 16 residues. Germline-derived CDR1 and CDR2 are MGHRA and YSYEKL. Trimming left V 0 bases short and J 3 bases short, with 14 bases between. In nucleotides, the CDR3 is TGCGCCAGCAGCCAAGATTACCCACGGGGTGAAGAGACCCAGTACTTC. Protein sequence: CASSQDYPRGEETQYF.

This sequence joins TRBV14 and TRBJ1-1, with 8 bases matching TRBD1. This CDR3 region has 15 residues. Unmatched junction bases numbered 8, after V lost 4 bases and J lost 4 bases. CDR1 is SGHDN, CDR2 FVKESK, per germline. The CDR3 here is CASSLYRGGRTEAFF. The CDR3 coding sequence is TGTGCCAGCAGCCTCTACAGGGGGGGACGCACTGAAGCTTTCTTT.

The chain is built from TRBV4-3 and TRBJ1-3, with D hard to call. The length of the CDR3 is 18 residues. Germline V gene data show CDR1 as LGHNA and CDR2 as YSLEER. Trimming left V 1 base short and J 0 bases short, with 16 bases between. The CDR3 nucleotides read TGCGCCAGCAGCCAAGGAGGAAGTGCAGAACTCTCTGGAAACACCATATATTTT. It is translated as CASSQGGSAELSGNTIYF.

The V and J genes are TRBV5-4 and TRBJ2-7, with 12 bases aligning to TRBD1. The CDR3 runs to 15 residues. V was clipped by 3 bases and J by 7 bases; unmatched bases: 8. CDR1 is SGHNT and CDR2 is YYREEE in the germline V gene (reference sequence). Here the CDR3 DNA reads TGTGCCAGCAGCTCGCCGGGACAGGGGGCGCGGGAGCAGTACTTC. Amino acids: CASSSPGQGAREQYF.

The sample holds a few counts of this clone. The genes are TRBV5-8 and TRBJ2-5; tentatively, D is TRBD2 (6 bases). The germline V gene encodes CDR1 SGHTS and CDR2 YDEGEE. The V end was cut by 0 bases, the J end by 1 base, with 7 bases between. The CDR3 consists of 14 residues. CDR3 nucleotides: TGTGCCAGCAGCTTGGGTAGCGGCCAAGAGACCCAGTACTTC. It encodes CASSLGSGQETQYF.

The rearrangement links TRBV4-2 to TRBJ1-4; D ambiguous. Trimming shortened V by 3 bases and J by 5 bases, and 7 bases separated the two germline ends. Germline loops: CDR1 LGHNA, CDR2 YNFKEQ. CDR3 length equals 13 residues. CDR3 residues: CASSQGRNEKLFF. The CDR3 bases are TGTGCCAGCAGCCAGGGGAGGAATGAAAAACTGTTTTTT.

The CDR3 region is CASSYSTGGANVLTF. DNA of the CDR3: TGTGCCAGCAGTTACTCGACGGGGGGGGCCAACGTCCTGACTTTC. The chain uses TRBV6-5 and TRBJ2-6; D is perhaps TRBD2 (5 bases). V was trimmed by 0 bases and J by 4 bases, leaving 7 bases between them. CDR1 is MNHEY and CDR2 is SVGAGI in the germline V gene. This CDR3 spans 15 amino acids.